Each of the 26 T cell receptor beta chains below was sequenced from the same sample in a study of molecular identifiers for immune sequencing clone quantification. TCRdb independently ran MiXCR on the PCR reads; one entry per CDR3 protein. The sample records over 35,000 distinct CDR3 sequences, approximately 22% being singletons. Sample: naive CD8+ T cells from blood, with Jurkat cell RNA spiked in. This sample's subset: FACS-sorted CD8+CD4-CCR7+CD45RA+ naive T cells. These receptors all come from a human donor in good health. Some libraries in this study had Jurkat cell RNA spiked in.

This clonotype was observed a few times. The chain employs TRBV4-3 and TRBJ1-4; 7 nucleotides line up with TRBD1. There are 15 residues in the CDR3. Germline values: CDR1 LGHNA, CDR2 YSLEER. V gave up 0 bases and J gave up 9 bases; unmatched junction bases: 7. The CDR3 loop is CASSQDEGTEQKLFF. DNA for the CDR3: TGCGCCAGCAGCCAAGATGAGGGGACAGAGCAAAAACTGTTTTTT.

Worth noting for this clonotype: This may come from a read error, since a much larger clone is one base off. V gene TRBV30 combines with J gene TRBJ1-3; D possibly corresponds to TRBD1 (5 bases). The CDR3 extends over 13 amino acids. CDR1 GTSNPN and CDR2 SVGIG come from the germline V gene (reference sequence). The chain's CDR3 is CAWTDSSGDTIYF. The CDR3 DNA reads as TGTGCCTGGACCGACAGCTCTGGAGACACCATATATTTT.

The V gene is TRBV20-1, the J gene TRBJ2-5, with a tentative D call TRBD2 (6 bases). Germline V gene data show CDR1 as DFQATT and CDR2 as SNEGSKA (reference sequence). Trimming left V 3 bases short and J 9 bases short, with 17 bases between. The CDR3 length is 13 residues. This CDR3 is CSARGWGVLAQYF. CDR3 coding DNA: TGCAGTGCTAGGGGGTGGGGGGTGTTGGCCCAGTACTTC.

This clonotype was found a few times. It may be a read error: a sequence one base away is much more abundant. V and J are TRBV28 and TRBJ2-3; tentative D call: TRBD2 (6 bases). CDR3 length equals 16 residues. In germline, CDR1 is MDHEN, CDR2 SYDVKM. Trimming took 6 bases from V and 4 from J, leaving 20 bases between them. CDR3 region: CASRTRPAEIPDTQYF. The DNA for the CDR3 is TGTGCCAGCAGGACTAGACCAGCGGAGATACCAGATACGCAGTATTTT.

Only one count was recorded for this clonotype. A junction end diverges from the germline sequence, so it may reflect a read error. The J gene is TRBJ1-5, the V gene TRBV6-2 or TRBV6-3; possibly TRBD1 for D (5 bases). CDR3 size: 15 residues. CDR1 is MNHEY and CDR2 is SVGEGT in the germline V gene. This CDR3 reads CASSLPGTVDQSQHF. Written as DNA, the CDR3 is TGTGCCAGCAGTTTACCCGGGACGGTCGATCAGTCCCAGCATTTT.

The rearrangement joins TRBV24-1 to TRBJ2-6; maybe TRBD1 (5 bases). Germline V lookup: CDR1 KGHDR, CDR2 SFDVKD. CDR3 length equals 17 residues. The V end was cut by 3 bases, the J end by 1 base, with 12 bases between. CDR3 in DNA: TGTGCCACCAGTGATCGTTCGACAGATTCTGGGGCCAACGTCCTGACTTTC. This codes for CATSDRSTDSGANVLTF.

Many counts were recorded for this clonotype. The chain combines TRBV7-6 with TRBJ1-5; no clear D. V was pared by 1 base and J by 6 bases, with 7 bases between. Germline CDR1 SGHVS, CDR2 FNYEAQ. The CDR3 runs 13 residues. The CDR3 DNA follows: TGTGCCAGCAGCTTAGGGTTGGGTCAGCCCCAGCATTTT. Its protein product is CASSLGLGQPQHF.

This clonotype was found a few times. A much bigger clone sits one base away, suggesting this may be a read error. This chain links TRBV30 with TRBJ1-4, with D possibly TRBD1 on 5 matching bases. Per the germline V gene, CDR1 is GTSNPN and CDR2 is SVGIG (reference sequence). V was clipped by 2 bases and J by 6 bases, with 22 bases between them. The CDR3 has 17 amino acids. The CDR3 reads CAWSSGEGTDFYEKLFF. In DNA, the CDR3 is TGTGCCTGGAGTTCTGGTGAGGGGACCGATTTTTATGAAAAACTGTTTTTT. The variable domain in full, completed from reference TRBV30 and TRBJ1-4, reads SQTIHQWPATLVQPVGSPLSLECTVEGTSNPNLYWYRQAAGRGLQLLFYSVGIGQISSEVPQNLSASRPQDRQFILSSKKLLLSDSGFYLCAWSSGEGTDFYEKLFFGSGTQLSVL.

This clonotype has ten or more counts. CDR3 sequence (DNA): TGTGCCAGCAGCTTATATGAGCGGGAGGGCCTAGGAGATACGCAGTATTTT. This sequence encodes CASSLYEREGLGDTQYF. J is TRBJ2-3 and V is TRBV7-6; 10 nucleotides line up with TRBD2. Per germline, CDR1 SGHVS and CDR2 FNYEAQ. There are 17 residues in the CDR3. V was clipped by 2 bases and J by 5 bases; unmatched bases: 10.

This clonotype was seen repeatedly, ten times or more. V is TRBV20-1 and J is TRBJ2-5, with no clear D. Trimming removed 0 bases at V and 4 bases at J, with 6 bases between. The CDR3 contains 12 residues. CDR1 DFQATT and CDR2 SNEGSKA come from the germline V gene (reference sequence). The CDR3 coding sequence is TGCAGTGCTAGAGATGTAGCAGAGACCCAGTACTTC. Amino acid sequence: CSARDVAETQYF.

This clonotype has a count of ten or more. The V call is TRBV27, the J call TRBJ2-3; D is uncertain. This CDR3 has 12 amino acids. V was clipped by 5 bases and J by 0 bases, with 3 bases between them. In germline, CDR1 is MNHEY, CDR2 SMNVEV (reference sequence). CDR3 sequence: CASSPSTDTQYF. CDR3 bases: TGTGCCAGCAGTCCCAGCACAGATACGCAGTATTTT.

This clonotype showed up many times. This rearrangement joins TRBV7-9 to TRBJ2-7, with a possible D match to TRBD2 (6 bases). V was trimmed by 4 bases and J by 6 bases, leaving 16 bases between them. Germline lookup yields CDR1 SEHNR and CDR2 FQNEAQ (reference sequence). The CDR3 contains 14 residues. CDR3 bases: TGTGCCAGCAGCTCCCAACTAGCTTCGGGCGAGCAGTACTTC. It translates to CASSSQLASGEQYF.

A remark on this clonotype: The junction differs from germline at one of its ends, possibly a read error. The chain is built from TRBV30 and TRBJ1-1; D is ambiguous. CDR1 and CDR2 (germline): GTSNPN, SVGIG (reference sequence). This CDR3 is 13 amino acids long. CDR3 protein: CAWINVMNSEAFF. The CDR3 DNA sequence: TGTGCCTGGATCAATGTAATGAACTCTGAAGCTTTCTTT.

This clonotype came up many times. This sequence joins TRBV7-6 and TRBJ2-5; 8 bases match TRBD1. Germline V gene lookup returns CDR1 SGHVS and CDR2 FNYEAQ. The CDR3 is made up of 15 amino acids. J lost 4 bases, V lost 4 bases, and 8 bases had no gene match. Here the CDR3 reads CASSSPTGGSETQYF. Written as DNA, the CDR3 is TGTGCCAGCAGCTCACCCACAGGGGGATCAGAGACCCAGTACTTC. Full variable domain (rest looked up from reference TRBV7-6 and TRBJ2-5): GAGVSQSPRYKVTKRGQDVALRCDPISGHVSLYWYRQALGQGPEFLTYFNYEAQQDKSGLPNDRFSAERPEGSISTLTIQRTEQRDSAMYRCASSSPTGGSETQYFGPGTRLLVL.

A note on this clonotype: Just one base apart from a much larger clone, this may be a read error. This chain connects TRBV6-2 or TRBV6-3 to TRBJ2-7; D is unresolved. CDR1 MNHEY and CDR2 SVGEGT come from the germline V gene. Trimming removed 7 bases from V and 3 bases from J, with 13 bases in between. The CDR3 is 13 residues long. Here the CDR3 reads CASTPTTDYEQYF. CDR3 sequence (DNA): TGTGCCAGCACCCCGACCACCGACTACGAGCAGTACTTC.

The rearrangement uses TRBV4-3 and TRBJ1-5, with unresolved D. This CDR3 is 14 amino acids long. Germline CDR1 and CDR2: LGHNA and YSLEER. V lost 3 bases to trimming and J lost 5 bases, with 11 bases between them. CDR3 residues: CASSHPPRDQPQHF. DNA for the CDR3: TGCGCCAGCAGCCACCCCCCAAGGGATCAGCCCCAGCATTTT.

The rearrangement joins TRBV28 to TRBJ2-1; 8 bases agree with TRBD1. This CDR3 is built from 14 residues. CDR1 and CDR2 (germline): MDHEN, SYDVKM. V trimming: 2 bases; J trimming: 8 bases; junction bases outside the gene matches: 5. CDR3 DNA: TGTGCCAGCAGTTTACAGGGGGCGATACATGAGCAGTTCTTC. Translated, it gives CASSLQGAIHEQFF. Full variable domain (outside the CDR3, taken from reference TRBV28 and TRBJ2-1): DVKVTQSSRYLVKRTGEKVFLECVQDMDHENMFWYRQDPGLGLRLIYFSYDVKMKEKGDIPEGYSVSREKKERFSLILESASTNQTSMYLCASSLQGAIHEQFFGPGTRLTVL.

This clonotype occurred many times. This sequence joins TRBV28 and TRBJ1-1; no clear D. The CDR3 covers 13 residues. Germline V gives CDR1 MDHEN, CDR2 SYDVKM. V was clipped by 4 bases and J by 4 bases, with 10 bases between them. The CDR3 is CASSSDKGTEAFF. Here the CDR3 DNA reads TGTGCCAGCAGTTCCGACAAGGGCACTGAAGCTTTCTTT. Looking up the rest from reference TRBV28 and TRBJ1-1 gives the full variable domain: DVKVTQSSRYLVKRTGEKVFLECVQDMDHENMFWYRQDPGLGLRLIYFSYDVKMKEKGDIPEGYSVSREKKERFSLILESASTNQTSMYLCASSSDKGTEAFFGQGTRLTVV.

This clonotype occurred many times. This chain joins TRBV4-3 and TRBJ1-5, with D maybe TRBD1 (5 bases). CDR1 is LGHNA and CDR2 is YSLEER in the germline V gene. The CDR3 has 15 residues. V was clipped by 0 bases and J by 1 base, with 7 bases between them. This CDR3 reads CASSQDRDSNQPQHF. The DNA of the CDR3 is TGCGCCAGCAGCCAAGATCGGGACAGCAATCAGCCCCAGCATTTT.

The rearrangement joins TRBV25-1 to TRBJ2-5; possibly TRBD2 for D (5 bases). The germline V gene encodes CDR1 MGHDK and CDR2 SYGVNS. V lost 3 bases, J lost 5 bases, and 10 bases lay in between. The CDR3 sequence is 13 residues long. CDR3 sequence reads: CASSEDFGETQYF. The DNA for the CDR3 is TGTGCCAGCAGTGAGGACTTCGGGGAGACCCAGTACTTC.

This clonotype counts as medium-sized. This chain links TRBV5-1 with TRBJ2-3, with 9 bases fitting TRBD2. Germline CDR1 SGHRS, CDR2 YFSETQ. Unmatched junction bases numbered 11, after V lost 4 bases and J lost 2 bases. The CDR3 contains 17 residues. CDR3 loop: CASSPERGTSHTDTQYF. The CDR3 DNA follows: TGCGCCAGCAGCCCAGAGAGAGGGACTAGCCACACAGATACGCAGTATTTT.

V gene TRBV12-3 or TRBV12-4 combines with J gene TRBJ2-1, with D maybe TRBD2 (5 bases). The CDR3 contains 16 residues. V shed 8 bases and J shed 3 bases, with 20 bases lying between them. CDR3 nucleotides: TGTGCCAGCCTCTACCAAACGGGGTGCCTCTACAATGAGCAGTTCTTC. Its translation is CASLYQTGCLYNEQFF.

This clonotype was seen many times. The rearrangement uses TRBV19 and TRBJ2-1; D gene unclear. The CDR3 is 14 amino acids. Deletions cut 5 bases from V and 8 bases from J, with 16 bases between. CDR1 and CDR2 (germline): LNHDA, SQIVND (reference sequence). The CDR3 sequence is CASSEGNLVDEQFF. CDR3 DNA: TGTGCCAGTAGTGAAGGGAATCTGGTTGATGAGCAGTTCTTC.

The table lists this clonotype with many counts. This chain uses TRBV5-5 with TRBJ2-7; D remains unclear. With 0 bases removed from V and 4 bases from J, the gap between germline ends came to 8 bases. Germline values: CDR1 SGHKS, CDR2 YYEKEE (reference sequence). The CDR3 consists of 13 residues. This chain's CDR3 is CASSLGHAYEQYF. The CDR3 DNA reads TGTGCCAGCAGCTTGGGACATGCTTACGAGCAGTACTTC.

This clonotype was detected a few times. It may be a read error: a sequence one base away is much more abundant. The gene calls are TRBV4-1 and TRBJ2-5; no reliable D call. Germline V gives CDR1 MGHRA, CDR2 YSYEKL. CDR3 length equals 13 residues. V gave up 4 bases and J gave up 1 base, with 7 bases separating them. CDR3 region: CASSPPFQETQYF. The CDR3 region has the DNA TGCGCCAGCAGCCCGCCGTTCCAAGAGACCCAGTACTTC.

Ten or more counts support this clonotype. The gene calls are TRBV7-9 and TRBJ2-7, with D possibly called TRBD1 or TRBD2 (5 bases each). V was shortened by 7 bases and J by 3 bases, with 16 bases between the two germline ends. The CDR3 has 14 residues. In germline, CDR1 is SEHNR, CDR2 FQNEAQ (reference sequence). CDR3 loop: CASNRQSAGYEQYF. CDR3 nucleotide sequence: TGTGCCAGCAACAGACAGTCGGCGGGCTACGAGCAGTACTTC. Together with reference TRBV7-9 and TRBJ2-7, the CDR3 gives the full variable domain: DTGVSQNPRHKITKRGQNVTFRCDPISEHNRLYWYRQTLGQGPEFLTYFQNEAQLEKSRLLSDRFSAERPKGSFSTLEIQRTEQGDSAMYLCASNRQSAGYEQYFGPGTRLTVT.